One sample yielded the 6 T cell receptor beta chains listed below, sequenced in a study of cytomegalovirus exposure and HLA in healthy donors (dated by TCRdb to about 2017). Library preparation was by the immunoSEQ multiplex PCR assay. For the multiplex PCR, a mixture combining 60 forward primers for TCR Vbeta segments and 13 reverse primers for TCR Jbeta segments was used. What TCRdb holds here is the immuneACCESS table cut down to in-frame rearrangements. Part of the clones is not present; checked against another copy, under half of the missing clones reflect an unresolved V gene, and the others are unexplained. The sample profile shows about 130,000 clones; around 70% of them were found once. The top ten hold 7.3% of the sample. The sample taken for sequencing was PBMCs. These receptors all come from a male donor in good health and CMV-seronegative.

The rearrangement uses TRBV28 and TRBJ1-5, with D unclear. Germline CDR1 is MDHEN and CDR2 is SYDVKM. Trimming left V 3 bases short and J 2 bases short, with 2 bases between. The CDR3 consists of 12 residues. CDR3 in amino acids: CASSFGNQPQHF. In DNA, the CDR3 is TGTGCCAGCAGTTTCGGCAATCAGCCCCAGCATTTT.

The genes are TRBV7-9 and TRBJ1-1, with D perhaps matching TRBD1 (5 bases). CDR3 length: 12 residues. V lost 7 bases and J 3 bases, leaving 9 bases between the germline ends. Germline V gene lookup returns CDR1 SEHNR and CDR2 FQNEAQ (reference sequence). CDR3 nucleotides: TGTGCCAGCAACCTAGGGGACACTGAAGCTTTCTTT. It yields the protein CASNLGDTEAFF.

The chain recombines TRBV28 with TRBJ1-5; TRBD1 might be the D (6 bases). The germline V gene encodes CDR1 MDHEN and CDR2 SYDVKM. The ends were cut back, 5 bases at V and 0 bases at J, with 14 bases in the middle. The CDR3 has 16 amino acids. The CDR3 coding sequence is TGTGCCAGCAGTCCCTTCGGACAGTCTAGCAATCAGCCCCAGCATTTT. Protein product: CASSPFGQSSNQPQHF.

CDR3 amino acids: CASSWDRVVGETQYF. CDR3 DNA sequence: TGTGCCAGCAGTTGGGACAGGGTGGTTGGGGAGACCCAGTACTTC. This rearrangement joins TRBV28 to TRBJ2-5, with TRBD1 identical over 9 bases. V shed 4 bases, J shed 5 bases, and the junction held 8 bases outside the gene matches. Germline V lookup: CDR1 MDHEN, CDR2 SYDVKM. The CDR3 covers 15 residues. The whole variable domain, remainder taken from reference TRBV28 and TRBJ2-5, is DVKVTQSSRYLVKRTGEKVFLECVQDMDHENMFWYRQDPGLGLRLIYFSYDVKMKEKGDIPEGYSVSREKKERFSLILESASTNQTSMYLCASSWDRVVGETQYFGPGTRLLVL.

The rearrangement joins TRBV11-2 to TRBJ2-7; D not resolved. V lost 5 bases to trimming and J lost 3 bases, with 5 bases between them. CDR1 SGHAT and CDR2 FQNNGV come from the germline V gene. The CDR3 has 11 amino acids. The CDR3 reads CASSADYEQYF. DNA of the CDR3: TGTGCCAGCAGCGCGGACTACGAGCAGTACTTC. Based on the CDR3 plus reference TRBV11-2 and TRBJ2-7, the full variable domain is EAGVAQSPRYKIIEKRQSVAFWCNPISGHATLYWYQQILGQGPKLLIQFQNNGVVDDSQLPKDRFSAERLKGVDSTLKIQPAKLEDSAVYLCASSADYEQYFGPGTRLTVT.

V is TRBV6-4 and J is TRBJ2-2, with 10 positions matching TRBD1. Germline V gene data show CDR1 as MRHNA and CDR2 as SNTAGT. V lost 3 bases to trimming and J lost 4 bases; unmatched junction nucleotides: 14. The CDR3 has 19 residues. In DNA form, the CDR3 reads TGTGCCAGCAGTGATTTTCCGGGACAGGGGCCCCCGGGCACCGGGGAGCTGTTTTTT. Residues: CASSDFPGQGPPGTGELFF.